This TCR beta chain was sequenced in a study of CD8+CD57+ T cells in acquired aplastic anemia. Study background: Sorted CD4+ and CD8+ cells yielded approximately 3.4 ug of DNA on average.

Profiling that covered TCR beta VDJ and CDR3 relied on genomic DNA as its template. TCRdb reprocessed the reads via MiXCR and lists one record per CDR3 protein. The sample contains 180,000 or so distinct CDR3 sequences, about half of which appear only once. The CDR3 is 16 residues long. V lost 3 bases to trimming and J lost 1 base, with 12 bases between them. Germline V CDR1 and CDR2: SGHDN, FVKESK. This clonotype was observed many times. The chain carries TRBV14 and TRBJ2-2, with TRBD2 as a possible D gene (5 bases). The sample was sorted CD4+, CD8+, or CD8+CD57+ T cells (not recorded which) from PBMCs. The TCR comes from a human donor in good health. As DNA, the CDR3 is TGTGCCAGCAGCCACTTACTCGGAGGGAACACCGGGGAGCTGTTTTTT. Protein sequence: CASSHLLGGNTGELFF.